Each of the 25 T cell receptor beta chains below was sequenced from the same sample in a study of T cells after yellow fever vaccination. TCRdb re-called the 5' RACE reads through MiXCR, storing one row per CDR3 protein. The sample has 300,000 to 350,000 distinct CDR3 sequences; around 4.4% are singletons. The material was PBMCs, obtained 15 days after the yellow fever booster vaccination. The source of these receptors is a man aged 18 to 29 who received the YFV17D yellow fever vaccine.

This clonotype appeared many times. V gene TRBV6-2 or TRBV6-3 combines with J gene TRBJ2-2; weak D call: TRBD1 (5 bases). Trimming removed 7 bases at V and 7 bases at J, with 19 bases between. The CDR3 loop spans 15 amino acids. Germline loops: CDR1 MNHEY, CDR2 SVGEGT. The CDR3 DNA follows: TGTGCCAGCACTAACAGGCGAGTCCTCCGCGGGGAGCTGTTTTTT. Translated: CASTNRRVLRGELFF.

This clonotype was detected only a few times. The CDR3 nucleotides read TGCAGTGCTAGACGACCGACCCATGGCTACACCTTC. Translating gives CSARRPTHGYTF. The V and J genes are TRBV20-1 and TRBJ1-2; D unclear. V lost 2 bases to trimming and J lost 6 bases, with 10 bases between them. CDR3 length: 12 amino acids. Germline V lookup: CDR1 DFQATT, CDR2 SNEGSKA (reference sequence).

In its sample, this clonotype was seen many times. The V and J genes are TRBV20-1 and TRBJ2-5; TRBD2 matches 11 bases. Germline lookup yields CDR1 DFQATT and CDR2 SNEGSKA (reference sequence). V lost 6 bases and J lost 5; bases outside the gene matches: 17. The CDR3 contains 17 residues. CDR3 DNA: TGCAGTGCCAACCTGGCTAGCGGGGGGCCCAGTAGTGAGACCCAGTACTTC. This encodes CSANLASGGPSSETQYF.

This clonotype was seen a few times. A single base separates this from a much larger clone, so it may be a read error. The CDR3 sequence: CSVDLSQTTSGYTF. The CDR3 coding sequence is TGCAGCGTTGATCTCAGTCAGACCACCTCTGGCTACACCTTC. The chain couples TRBV29-1 to TRBJ1-2; no reliable D call. Germline values: CDR1 SQVTM, CDR2 ANQGSEA. This CDR3 contains 14 residues. Trimming removed 3 bases at V and 7 bases at J, with 18 bases between. The full variable domain, rest sourced from reference TRBV29-1 and TRBJ1-2, is SAVISQKPSRDICQRGTSLTIQCQVDSQVTMMFWYRQQPGQSLTLIATANQGSEATYESGFVIDKFPISRPNLTFSTLTVSNMSPEDSSIYLCSVDLSQTTSGYTFGSGTRLTVV.

The rearrangement links TRBV12-3 or TRBV12-4 to TRBJ1-3; D unresolved. The CDR3 consists of 14 residues. V shed 7 bases and J shed 1 base, with 11 bases lying between them. CDR3 amino acids: CASILWASGNTIYF. CDR3 DNA sequence: TGTGCCAGCATCCTCTGGGCTTCTGGAAACACCATATATTTT.

The sample holds a few counts of this clonotype. The chain joins TRBV5-1 to TRBJ2-2; D might be TRBD1 or TRBD2, each matching 6 bases. This CDR3 is 21 amino acids long. The germline V gene has CDR1 SGHRS and CDR2 YFSETQ. Trimming cost V 0 bases and J 4 bases, with 28 bases left between them. CDR3 loop: CASSLGRGPQGSSMSTGELFF. CDR3 in DNA: TGCGCCAGCAGCTTGGGCCGGGGGCCACAGGGATCCTCGATGAGCACCGGGGAGCTGTTTTTT.

The chain recombines TRBV25-1 with TRBJ1-2; D may be TRBD1 (6 bases). The CDR3 totals 13 residues. Germline V gene lookup returns CDR1 MGHDK and CDR2 SYGVNS. V gave up 3 bases and J gave up 4 bases, with 9 bases separating them. CDR3 sequence (DNA): TGTGCCAGCAGTGATGGACAGTCCTATGGCTACACCTTC. It specifies CASSDGQSYGYTF.

This clonotype was counted at least ten times. The rearrangement links TRBV12-3 or TRBV12-4 to TRBJ2-7; 8 bases align to TRBD1. The CDR3 has 12 amino acids. After removal of 6 bases from V and 6 bases from J, the junction contained 4 bases not matched to a gene. The CDR3 is CASRVDRGEQYF. In nucleotides, the CDR3 is TGTGCCAGCAGGGTCGACAGGGGCGAGCAGTACTTC.

This clonotype was seen only a few times. V is TRBV20-1 and J is TRBJ1-5; D gene unclear. Germline CDR1 DFQATT, CDR2 SNEGSKA (reference sequence). Trimming took 1 base from V and 4 from J, leaving 5 bases between them. The CDR3 sequence is 12 residues long. For the CDR3, the DNA is TGCAGTGCTAGAGGGAGAAATCAGCCCCAGCATTTT. The encoded protein is CSARGRNQPQHF.

This clonotype has a count of ten or more. V is TRBV10-3 and J is TRBJ2-3; D gene uncertain. V was pared by 4 bases and J by 3 bases, with 11 bases between. Germline V gives CDR1 ENHRY, CDR2 SYGVKD. This CDR3 has 14 residues. CDR3 protein: CAISAGRTTDTQYF. The CDR3 bases are TGTGCCATCAGTGCGGGTAGGACGACAGATACGCAGTATTTT.

A word on this clonotype: Given a much more abundant clone one base away, this may be a read error. This sequence joins TRBV7-7 and TRBJ2-2; either TRBD1 or TRBD2 may supply D (6 bases each). This CDR3 has 14 amino acids. The V end lost 4 bases, the J end lost 6 bases, and 12 bases lay between the germline ends. CDR1 is SSHAT and CDR2 is FNYEAQ in the germline V gene (reference sequence). The CDR3 region has the DNA TGTGCCAGCAGCTCTAGGGGGGCCTCCGGGGAGCTGTTTTTT. This codes for CASSSRGASGELFF.

J is TRBJ2-2 and V is TRBV12-3 or TRBV12-4; D remains unclear. The CDR3 length is 12 residues. The V end was cut by 8 bases, the J end by 5 bases, with 9 bases between. The CDR3 DNA sequence: TGTGCCAGCGGAGCGAGGACCGGGGAGCTGTTTTTT. Residues: CASGARTGELFF.

There are a few counts of this clonotype. The chain is built from TRBV5-1 and TRBJ2-5, with a weak D call TRBD1 (6 bases). The CDR3 sequence is 15 residues long. Trimming took off 4 bases at V and 5 bases at J, with 18 bases between the two ends. The germline V gene has CDR1 SGHRS and CDR2 YFSETQ. The CDR3 loop is CASSPTTGPEETQYF. The CDR3 coding sequence is TGCGCCAGCAGCCCAACTACAGGGCCGGAGGAGACCCAGTACTTC.

This clonotype was seen a handful of times. The chain has TRBV12-3 or TRBV12-4 and TRBJ2-1, with a weak D call TRBD1 (5 bases). V was cut by 4 bases and J by 5 bases, with 15 bases left in between. The CDR3 is made up of 15 amino acids. The DNA of the CDR3 is TGTGCCAGCAGTTCGCAGGGTTCCAGGGACAATGAGCAGTTCTTC. Amino acid sequence: CASSSQGSRDNEQFF.

The chain recombines TRBV11-2 with TRBJ1-2; no definite D call. The germline gives CDR1 SGHAT, CDR2 FQNNGV. The CDR3 loop spans 12 amino acids. The V end was cut by 4 bases, the J end by 9 bases, with 12 bases between. This CDR3 is CASSSEMGSYTF. The CDR3 region has the DNA TGTGCCAGCAGCTCTGAAATGGGAAGCTACACCTTC.

V and J are TRBV7-6 and TRBJ2-7, with 7 bases fitting TRBD2. Unmatched junction bases numbered 9, after V lost 5 bases and J lost 2 bases. Per the germline V gene, CDR1 is SGHVS and CDR2 is FNYEAQ. This CDR3 region has 15 residues. CDR3 DNA sequence: TGTGCCAGCAGCGGTGGGGGACTACGCCCCTACGAGCAGTACTTC. It is translated as CASSGGGLRPYEQYF.

The sample holds many counts of this clonotype. The genes are TRBV13 and TRBJ2-2, with TRBD2 matching over 9 bases. The V gene's germline CDR1 is PRHDT and CDR2 FYEKMQ (reference sequence). The CDR3 totals 17 residues. V lost 0 bases, J lost 5 bases, and 7 bases stayed unmatched. The chain's CDR3 is CASSLGRRGGRTGELFF. CDR3 in DNA: TGTGCCAGCAGCTTAGGCCGGCGGGGGGGCCGAACCGGGGAGCTGTTTTTT.

This clonotype turned up a few times. The chain joins TRBV3-1 to TRBJ1-5; no firm D call. Germline CDR1 and CDR2: LGHDT and YNNKEL (reference sequence). Trimming took off 4 bases at V and 4 bases at J, with 14 bases between the two ends. The CDR3 is 15 amino acids. The DNA of the CDR3 is TGTGCCAGCAGCCTTGATCTATCGGGGAATCAGCCCCAGCATTTT. Its translation: CASSLDLSGNQPQHF.

This clonotype was observed many times. The CDR3 bases are TGCAGTGCTAGACCTTGGGGGACCCAGTACTTC. Protein: CSARPWGTQYF. This rearrangement joins TRBV20-1 to TRBJ2-5; D not resolved. Between the trimmed V and J ends, which lost 2 bases and 7 bases, there was a span of 8 bases. Germline V gene sequence: CDR1 DFQATT, CDR2 SNEGSKA (reference sequence). This CDR3 region has 11 residues.

A few counts support this clonotype. The chain couples TRBV20-1 to TRBJ2-1; a possible D gene is TRBD2 (6 bases). Germline loops: CDR1 DFQATT, CDR2 SNEGSKA (reference sequence). The CDR3 consists of 15 residues. With 6 bases removed from V and 8 bases from J, the gap between germline ends came to 23 bases. The CDR3, as DNA: TGCAGTGCGTCTGGCGGGACCCTCAGGGTGGATGAGCAGTTCTTC. Translating it yields CSASGGTLRVDEQFF.

The V and J genes are TRBV6-5 and TRBJ2-7; weak D call: TRBD1 (5 bases). Germline loops: CDR1 MNHEY, CDR2 SVGAGI. CDR3 length equals 14 residues. V lost 2 bases to trimming and J lost 2 bases, with 10 bases between them. The DNA for the CDR3 is TGTGCCAGCAGTTACGGGGCAGTCCCCTACGAGCAGTACTTC. It translates to CASSYGAVPYEQYF.

This clonotype has a handful of counts. This chain links TRBV6-2 or TRBV6-3 with TRBJ2-7, with D unclear. Germline V lookup: CDR1 MNHEY, CDR2 SVGEGT. This CDR3 contains 17 residues. V shed 2 bases and J shed 1 base, with 18 bases lying between them. CDR3 region: CASSYKWPRFGSYEQYF. The DNA for the CDR3 is TGTGCCAGCAGTTACAAGTGGCCGCGATTTGGGTCCTACGAGCAGTACTTC.

This clonotype was seen only a few times. This chain connects TRBV18 to TRBJ2-3; 8 bases are shared with TRBD2. CDR1 is KGHSH and CDR2 is LQKENI in the germline V gene. The CDR3 runs to 16 residues. Trimming at V came to 0 bases and at J to 8 bases, leaving 10 bases not matched to a gene. CDR3 nucleotides: TGTGCCAGCTCACCACCGGGACGGGGGGGCCAAGTTACGCAGTATTTT. Its protein is CASSPPGRGGQVTQYF.

This clonotype was counted only a few times. The chain couples TRBV5-1 to TRBJ2-3; possible D gene TRBD1, 6 bases. The germline V gene has CDR1 SGHRS and CDR2 YFSETQ. Trimming pared 0 bases from V and 6 bases from J, leaving 11 bases between. CDR3 size: 14 residues. CDR3 amino acids: CASSLDGGRDTQYF. CDR3 bases: TGCGCCAGCAGCTTGGATGGGGGCAGGGATACGCAGTATTTT.

This clonotype appeared many times. The rearrangement links TRBV12-3 or TRBV12-4 to TRBJ1-2; no clear D. V lost 4 bases to trimming and J lost 3 bases, with 9 bases between them. This CDR3 spans 13 amino acids. The CDR3 loop is CASSWGGHYGYTF. In DNA, the CDR3 is TGTGCCAGCAGTTGGGGTGGTCACTATGGCTACACCTTC.